This note documents a single TCR beta chain sequence. The antigen remains unidentified. The sample comes from a study of T-cell memory formation after mild COVID-19. Study-level background: The study found TCR clusters largely donor specific.

Each CDR3 protein gets one entry after TCRdb re-called the 5' RACE reads with MiXCR. The repertoire includes under 250,000 distinct CDR3 sequences, 15% of them detected once, and around 2% sits in the top ten. Germline loops: CDR1 MNHEY, CDR2 SVGEGT. The CDR3 runs to 14 residues. Trimming cost V 2 bases and J 6 bases; bases outside gene matches: 5. Study-level results: Chiefly within CM and EM were the contracting CD4+ clones; CD8+ ones were within EMRA. There were some responding clones in pre-infection memory, which suggested that cross-reactive memory had joined.

The sequenced material came from PBMCs or a T cell subset sorted from them (not recorded which). This sequence originates from an adult woman who had mild COVID-19 (a few samples of this study predate the infection). Cell type and time point are not known. The chain combines TRBV6-2 or TRBV6-3 with TRBJ1-1; 8 bases map to TRBD1. The CDR3 protein is CASSYRRGLAEAFF. The CDR3 bases are TGTGCCAGCAGTTACCGCAGGGGGCTGGCTGAAGCTTTCTTT.